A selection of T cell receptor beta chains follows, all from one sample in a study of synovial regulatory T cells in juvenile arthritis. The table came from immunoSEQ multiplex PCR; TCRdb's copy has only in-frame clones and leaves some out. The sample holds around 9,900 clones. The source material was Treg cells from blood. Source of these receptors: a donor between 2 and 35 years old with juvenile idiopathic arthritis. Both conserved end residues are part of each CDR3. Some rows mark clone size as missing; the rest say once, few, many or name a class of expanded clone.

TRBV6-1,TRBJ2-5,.,CASSEIGRGETQYF
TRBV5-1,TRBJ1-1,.,CASSSGGSTEAFF
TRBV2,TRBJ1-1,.,CASSPDRGAFF
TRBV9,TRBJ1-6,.,CASTRGVSSYNSPLHF
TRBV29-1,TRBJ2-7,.,CSAGGASLEQYF
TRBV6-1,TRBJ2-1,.,CASTSGGNNEQFF
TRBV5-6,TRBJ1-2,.,CASSLMGGFNYGYTF
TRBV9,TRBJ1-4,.,CASSGRQVRGQEKLFF
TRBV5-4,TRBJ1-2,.,CASSSTAGAIYGYTF
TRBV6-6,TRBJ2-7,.,CASSYLAGARGEQYF
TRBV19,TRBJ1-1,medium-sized,CASSIGPRPNTEAFF
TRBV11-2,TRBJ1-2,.,CASSPRDRLRTSFTGYTF
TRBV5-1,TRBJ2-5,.,CASSLGQGGETQYF
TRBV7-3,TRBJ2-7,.,CASSSNPVGGIYNYEQYF
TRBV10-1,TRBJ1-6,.,CASSPTGSNSPLHF
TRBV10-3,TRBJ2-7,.,CAIGRQGAREQYF
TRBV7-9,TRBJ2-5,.,CASSLPWGTGYEQYF
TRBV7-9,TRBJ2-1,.,CASSPGWLGVNEQFF
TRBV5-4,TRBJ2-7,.,CASSFTGPRLYYEQYF
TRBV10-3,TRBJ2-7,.,CAISDPGTGAYEQYF
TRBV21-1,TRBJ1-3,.,CASSNWRRSPTGNTIYF
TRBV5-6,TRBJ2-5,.,CASFRAGGLETQYF
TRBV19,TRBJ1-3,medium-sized,CASSQGAGLRIYF
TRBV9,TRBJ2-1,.,CASSVGTSGNIRSSYNEQFF
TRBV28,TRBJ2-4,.,CASSIVGTGVGVIQYF
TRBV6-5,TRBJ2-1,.,CASSLDYRDYNEQFF
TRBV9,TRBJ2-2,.,CASSSIAPGTSGGARAGELFF
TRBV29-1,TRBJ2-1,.,CSVGPNRERDEQFF
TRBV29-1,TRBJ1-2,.,CSVIVGLGYGYTF
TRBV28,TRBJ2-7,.,CASSLGGRSYEQYF
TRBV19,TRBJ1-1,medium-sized,CASSIGLTNTEAFF
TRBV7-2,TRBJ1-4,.,CASSLYGKLFF
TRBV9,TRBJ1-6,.,CASSVAGRNSPLHF
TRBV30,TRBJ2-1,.,CACVGGLAGALWYNEQFF
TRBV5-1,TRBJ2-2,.,CASSLDIPGRDVGELFF
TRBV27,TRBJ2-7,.,CASRRFLYEQYF
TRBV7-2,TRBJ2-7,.,CASSLKSGQGFPYEQYF
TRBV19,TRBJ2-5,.,CASRKRAQETQYF
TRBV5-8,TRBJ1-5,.,CASSLGGGLITQHF
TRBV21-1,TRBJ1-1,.,CASSDIREFTEAFF
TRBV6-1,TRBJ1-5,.,CASSEGVAGDQPQHF
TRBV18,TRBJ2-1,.,CASSPSGSSYNEQFF
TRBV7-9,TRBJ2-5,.,CASSYTSGETQYF
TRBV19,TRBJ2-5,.,CASSVQVQETQYF
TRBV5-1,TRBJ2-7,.,CASSTRSYEQYF
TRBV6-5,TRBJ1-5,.,CASRKGQGSNQPQHF
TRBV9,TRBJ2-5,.,CASSGRGSRETQYF
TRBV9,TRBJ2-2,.,CASSVEISNTGELFF